The sequence of this TCR beta chain was determined in a study of Ad26.COV2.S vaccination and SARS-CoV-2 variants. Study as a whole: The donor was enrolled in the Ad26.COV2.S arm of the COV1001 trial. Doses of Ad26.COV2.S were injected into muscle once or twice, 56 days apart. Points from the study as a whole: There was a possibility that the TCR breadth and depth analyses underestimated total T cell responses.

Sequencing used immunoSEQ multiplex PCR; TCRdb keeps in-frame clones, though not all of them. This table has 350,000 to 450,000 clones, 70% to 90% appearing once. Regarding treatment: 15 to 20 received Ad26.COV2.S at low or high dose, single or two shots; roughly five received placebo; per-sample allocation not given. Sampling took place 63 days after the first vaccine or placebo injection. Note on this clone: Its target is unknown.

The CDR3 covers 13 residues. The germline V gene encodes CDR1 SGHDN and CDR2 FVKESK. Trimming pared 1 base from V and 10 bases from J, leaving 8 bases between. The receptor was isolated from a person between 18 and 65 years old who received the Ad26.COV2.S COVID-19 vaccine or a placebo. The genes are TRBV14 and TRBJ1-6; D may be TRBD1 (5 bases). This specimen consisted of peripheral blood, obtained in a trial of Ad26.COV2.S vaccine versus placebo. For the CDR3, the DNA is TGTGCCAGCAGCCAAGGGGGGGTCTCACCCCTCCACTTT. Translating it yields CASSQGGVSPLHF.